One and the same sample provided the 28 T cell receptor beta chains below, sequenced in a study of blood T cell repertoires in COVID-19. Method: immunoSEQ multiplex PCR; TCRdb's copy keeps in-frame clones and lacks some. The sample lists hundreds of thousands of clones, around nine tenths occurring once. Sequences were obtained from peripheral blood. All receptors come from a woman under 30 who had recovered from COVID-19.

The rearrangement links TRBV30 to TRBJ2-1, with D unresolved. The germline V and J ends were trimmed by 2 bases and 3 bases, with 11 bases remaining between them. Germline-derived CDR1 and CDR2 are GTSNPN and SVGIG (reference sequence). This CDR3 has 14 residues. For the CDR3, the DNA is TGTGCCTGGAGTTGGCAGTCGGGCTACAATGAGCAGTTCTTC. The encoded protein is CAWSWQSGYNEQFF.

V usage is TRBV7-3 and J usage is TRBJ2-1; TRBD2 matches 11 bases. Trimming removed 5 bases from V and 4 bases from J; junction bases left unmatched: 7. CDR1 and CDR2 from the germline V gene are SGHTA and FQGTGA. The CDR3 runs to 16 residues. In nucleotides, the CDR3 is TGTGCCAGCAGCACTAGCACTAGCGGGAGTTACAATGAGCAGTTCTTC. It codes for CASSTSTSGSYNEQFF. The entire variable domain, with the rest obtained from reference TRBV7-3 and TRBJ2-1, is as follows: GAGVSQTPSNKVTEKGKYVELRCDPISGHTALYWYRQSLGQGPEFLIYFQGTGAADDSGLPNDRFFAVRPEGSVSTLKIQRTERGDSAVYLCASSTSTSGSYNEQFFGPGTRLTVL.

The CDR3, as DNA: TGTGCCAGCAGTGACCCCGCGGGGGGAGGTGGTTACAATGAGCAGTTCTTC. This sequence encodes CASSDPAGGGGYNEQFF. The chain combines TRBV25-1 with TRBJ2-1, with TRBD2 matching over 8 bases. V was clipped by 3 bases and J by 4 bases; unmatched bases: 11. The CDR3 is 17 residues long. The V gene's germline CDR1 is MGHDK and CDR2 SYGVNS. Full variable domain (outside the CDR3, taken from reference TRBV25-1 and TRBJ2-1): EADIYQTPRYLVIGTGKKITLECSQTMGHDKMYWYQQDPGMELHLIHYSYGVNSTEKGDLSSESTVSRIRTEHFPLTLESARPSHTSQYLCASSDPAGGGGYNEQFFGPGTRLTVL.

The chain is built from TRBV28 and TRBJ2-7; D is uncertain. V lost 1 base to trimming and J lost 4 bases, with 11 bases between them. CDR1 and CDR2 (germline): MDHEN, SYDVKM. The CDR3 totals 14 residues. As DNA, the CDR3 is TGTGCCAGCAGTTTATTAGTCTCCCTTTACGAGCAGTACTTC. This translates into CASSLLVSLYEQYF.

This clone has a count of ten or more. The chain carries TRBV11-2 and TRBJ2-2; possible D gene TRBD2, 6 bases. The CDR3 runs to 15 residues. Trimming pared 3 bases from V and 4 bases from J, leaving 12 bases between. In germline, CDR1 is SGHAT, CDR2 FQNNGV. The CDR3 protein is CASSFGLALTGELFF. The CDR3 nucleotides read TGTGCCAGCAGCTTTGGGCTAGCGCTCACCGGGGAGCTGTTTTTT.

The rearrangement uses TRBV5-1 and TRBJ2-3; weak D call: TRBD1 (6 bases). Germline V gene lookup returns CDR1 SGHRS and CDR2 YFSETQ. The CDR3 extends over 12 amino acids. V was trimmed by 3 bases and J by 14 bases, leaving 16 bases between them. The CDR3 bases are TGCGCCAGCAGCTCTAACCGGGACACTCTGTATTTT. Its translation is CASSSNRDTLYF.

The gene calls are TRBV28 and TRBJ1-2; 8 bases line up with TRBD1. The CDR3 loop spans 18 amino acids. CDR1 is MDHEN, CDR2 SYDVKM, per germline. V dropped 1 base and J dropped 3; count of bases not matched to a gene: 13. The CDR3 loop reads CASSLYNRGTGGHYGYTF. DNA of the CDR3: TGTGCCAGCAGTTTATATAATCGGGGGACAGGCGGTCACTATGGCTACACCTTC.

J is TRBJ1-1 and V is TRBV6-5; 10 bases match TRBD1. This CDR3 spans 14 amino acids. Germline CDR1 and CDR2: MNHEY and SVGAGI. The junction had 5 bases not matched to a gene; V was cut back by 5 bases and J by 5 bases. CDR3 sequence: CASSPDRGRTEAFF. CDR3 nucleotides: TGTGCCAGCAGTCCCGACAGGGGGCGAACTGAAGCTTTCTTT.

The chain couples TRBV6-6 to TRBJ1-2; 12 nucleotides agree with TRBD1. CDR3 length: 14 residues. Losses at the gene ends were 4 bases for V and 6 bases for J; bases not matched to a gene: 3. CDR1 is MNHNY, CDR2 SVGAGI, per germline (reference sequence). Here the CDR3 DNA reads TGTGCCAGCAGTTGGGACAGGGGGCTGGATGGCTACACCTTC. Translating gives CASSWDRGLDGYTF.

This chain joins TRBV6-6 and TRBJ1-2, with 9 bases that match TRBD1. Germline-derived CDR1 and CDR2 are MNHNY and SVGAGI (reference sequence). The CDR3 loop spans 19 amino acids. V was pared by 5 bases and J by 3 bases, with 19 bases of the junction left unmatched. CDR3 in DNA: TGTGCCAGCAGTCCTGACGGGACAGGGAGTATAATCGTTTACTATGGCTACACCTTC. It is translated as CASSPDGTGSIIVYYGYTF.

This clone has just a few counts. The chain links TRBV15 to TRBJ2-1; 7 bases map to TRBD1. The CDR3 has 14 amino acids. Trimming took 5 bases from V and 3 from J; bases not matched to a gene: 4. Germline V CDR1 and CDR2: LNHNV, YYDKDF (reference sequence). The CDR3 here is CATSSGQDYNEQFF. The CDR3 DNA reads TGTGCCACCAGCTCTGGACAGGACTACAATGAGCAGTTCTTC.

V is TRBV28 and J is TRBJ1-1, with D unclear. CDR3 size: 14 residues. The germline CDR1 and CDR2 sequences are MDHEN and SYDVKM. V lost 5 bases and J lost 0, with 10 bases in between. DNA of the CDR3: TGTGCCAGCAGTCGAACATCCATGAACACTGAAGCTTTCTTT. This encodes CASSRTSMNTEAFF.

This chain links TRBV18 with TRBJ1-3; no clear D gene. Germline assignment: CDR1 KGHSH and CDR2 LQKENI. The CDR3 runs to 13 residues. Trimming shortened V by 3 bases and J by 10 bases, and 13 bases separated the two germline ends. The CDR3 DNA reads TGTGCCAGCTCACCGGGAGGCAAGAATACCATATATTTT. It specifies CASSPGGKNTIYF.

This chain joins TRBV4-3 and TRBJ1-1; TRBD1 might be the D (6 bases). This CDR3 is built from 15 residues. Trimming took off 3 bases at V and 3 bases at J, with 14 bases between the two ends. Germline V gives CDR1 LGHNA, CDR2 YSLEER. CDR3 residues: CASSHEGVGDTEAFF. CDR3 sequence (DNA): TGCGCCAGCAGCCATGAGGGGGTGGGGGACACTGAAGCTTTCTTT.

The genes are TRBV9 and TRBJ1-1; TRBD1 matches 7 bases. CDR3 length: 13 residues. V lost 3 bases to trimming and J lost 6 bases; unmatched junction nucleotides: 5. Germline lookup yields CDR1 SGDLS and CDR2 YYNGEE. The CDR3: CASSDRGEPEAFF. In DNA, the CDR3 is TGTGCCAGCAGCGACAGGGGCGAGCCTGAAGCTTTCTTT.

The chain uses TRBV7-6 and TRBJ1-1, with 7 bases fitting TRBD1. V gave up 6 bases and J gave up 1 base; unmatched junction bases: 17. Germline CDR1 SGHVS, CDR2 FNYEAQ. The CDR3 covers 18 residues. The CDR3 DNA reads TGTGCCAGCAGTCCCCACGCCGCGGAGGGGGCGAAGAACACTGAAGCTTTCTTT. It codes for CASSPHAAEGAKNTEAFF.

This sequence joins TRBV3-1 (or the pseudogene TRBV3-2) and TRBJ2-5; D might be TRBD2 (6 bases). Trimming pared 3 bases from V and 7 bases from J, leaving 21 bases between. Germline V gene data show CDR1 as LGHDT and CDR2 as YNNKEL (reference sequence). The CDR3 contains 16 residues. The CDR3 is CASSHAFGGGHGTQYF. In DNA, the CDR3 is TGTGCCAGCAGCCATGCTTTCGGGGGAGGCCACGGGACCCAGTACTTC.

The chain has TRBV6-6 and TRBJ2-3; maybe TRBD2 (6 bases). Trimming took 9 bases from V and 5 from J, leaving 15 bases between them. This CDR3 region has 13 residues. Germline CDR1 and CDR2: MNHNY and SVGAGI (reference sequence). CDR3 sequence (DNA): TGTGCCAGTAGGAGGGCGAGCCAAGATACGCAGTATTTT. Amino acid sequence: CASRRASQDTQYF.

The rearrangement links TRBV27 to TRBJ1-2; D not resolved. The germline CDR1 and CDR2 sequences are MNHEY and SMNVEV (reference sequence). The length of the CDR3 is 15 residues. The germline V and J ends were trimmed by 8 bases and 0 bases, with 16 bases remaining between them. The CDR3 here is CASGFRFTPNYGYTF. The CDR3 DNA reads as TGTGCCAGCGGATTCAGGTTTACCCCTAACTATGGCTACACCTTC.

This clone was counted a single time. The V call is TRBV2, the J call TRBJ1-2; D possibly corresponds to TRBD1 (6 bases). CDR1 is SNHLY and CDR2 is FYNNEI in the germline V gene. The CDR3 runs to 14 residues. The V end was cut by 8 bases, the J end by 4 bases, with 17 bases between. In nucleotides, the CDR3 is TGTGCCAGCGGATCCCGACAGGACGCCTATGGCTACACCTTC. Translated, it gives CASGSRQDAYGYTF.

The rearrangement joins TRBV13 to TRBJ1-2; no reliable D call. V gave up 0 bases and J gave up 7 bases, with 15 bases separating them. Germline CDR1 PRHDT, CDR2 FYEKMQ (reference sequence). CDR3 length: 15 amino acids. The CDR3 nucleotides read TGTGCCAGCAGCTTAGGCGAGCTGTCGGGAGCTGGCTACACCTTC. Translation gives CASSLGELSGAGYTF.

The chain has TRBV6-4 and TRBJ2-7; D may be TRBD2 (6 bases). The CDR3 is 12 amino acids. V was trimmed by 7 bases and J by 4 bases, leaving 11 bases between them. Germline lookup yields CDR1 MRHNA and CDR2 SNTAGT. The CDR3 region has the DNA TGTGCCAGCAAGGAGGGGTCATACGAGCAGTACTTC. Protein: CASKEGSYEQYF.

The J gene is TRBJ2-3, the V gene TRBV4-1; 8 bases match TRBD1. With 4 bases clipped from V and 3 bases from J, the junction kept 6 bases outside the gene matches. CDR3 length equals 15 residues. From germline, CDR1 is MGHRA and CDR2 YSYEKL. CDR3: CASSLGQGLTDTQYF. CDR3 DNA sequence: TGCGCCAGCAGCCTAGGACAGGGATTAACAGATACGCAGTATTTT.

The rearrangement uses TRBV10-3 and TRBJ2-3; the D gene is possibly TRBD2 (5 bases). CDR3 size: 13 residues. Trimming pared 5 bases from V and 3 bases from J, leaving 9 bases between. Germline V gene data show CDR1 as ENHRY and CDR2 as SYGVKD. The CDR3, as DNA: TGTGCCATCAGTCCTAGGGAGACAGATACGCAGTATTTT. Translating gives CAISPRETDTQYF.

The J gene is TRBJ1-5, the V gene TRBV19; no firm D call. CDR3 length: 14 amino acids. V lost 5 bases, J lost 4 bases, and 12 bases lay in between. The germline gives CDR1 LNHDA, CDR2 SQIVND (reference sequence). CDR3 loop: CASSPQGGNQPQHF. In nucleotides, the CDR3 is TGTGCCAGTAGTCCCCAAGGAGGAAATCAGCCCCAGCATTTT.

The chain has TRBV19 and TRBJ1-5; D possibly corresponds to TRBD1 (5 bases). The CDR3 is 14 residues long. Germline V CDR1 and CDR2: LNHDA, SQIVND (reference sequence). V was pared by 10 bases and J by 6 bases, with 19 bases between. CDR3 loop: CATFPSGVGQPQHF. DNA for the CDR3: TGTGCCACCTTCCCTTCGGGGGTCGGTCAGCCCCAGCATTTT.

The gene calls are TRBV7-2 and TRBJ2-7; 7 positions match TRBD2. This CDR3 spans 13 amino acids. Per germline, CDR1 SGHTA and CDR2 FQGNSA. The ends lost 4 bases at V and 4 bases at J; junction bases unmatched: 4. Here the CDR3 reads CASSWDYGYEQYF. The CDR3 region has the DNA TGTGCCAGCAGCTGGGACTATGGTTACGAGCAGTACTTC.

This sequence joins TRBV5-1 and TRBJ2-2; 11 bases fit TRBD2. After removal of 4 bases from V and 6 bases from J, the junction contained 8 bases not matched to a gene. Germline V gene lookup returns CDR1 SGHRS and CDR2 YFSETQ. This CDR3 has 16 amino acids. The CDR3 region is CASSHASGRPPGELFF. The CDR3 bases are TGCGCCAGCAGCCACGCTAGCGGGAGGCCCCCCGGGGAGCTGTTTTTT.